The present entry profiles one TCR beta chain with its context. Its antigen remains unidentified. This sample is part of a study of identical twins. Whole-study findings and limits: Out-of-frame alpha sequences shared between twins exhibited an excess of low generation probability. Weaker excess twin sharing was seen among beta out-of-frame sequences. For monozygotic twins, models underestimated out-of-frame TCR alpha sharing.

The CDR3 spans 14 residues. The V segment lost 7 bases and the J segment 3 bases; nucleotides outside the gene matches: 9. Germline loops: CDR1 DFQATT, CDR2 SNEGSKA (reference sequence). Template switching added a universal primer site, and cDNA bore unique molecular identifiers. TCRdb re-derived calls from the 5' RACE reads in MiXCR, one entry per CDR3 protein. This repertoire shows 540,000 or so distinct CDR3 sequences, approximately 20% found once; its top ten account for more than 0.4%. The data were also submitted as part of a second study, on yellow fever vaccine responses in identical twins.

Sequencing was done on a sample of CD4+ T cells sorted from blood. The TCR was taken from a woman between 18 and 29 years old in good health. The chain employs TRBV20-1 and TRBJ2-1, with 7 bases aligning to TRBD2. The CDR3: CSGFGAGYYNEQFF. The CDR3 DNA is TGCAGTGGTTTTGGAGCGGGGTACTACAATGAGCAGTTCTTC.